Listed here are 26 T cell receptor beta chains from one sample, sequenced in a study of human T cells and chemical hapten exposure. TCRdb reprocessed the RACE reads via MiXCR and lists one record per CDR3 protein. The sample includes some 250,000 distinct CDR3 sequences, just under 8% of them seen just once. Stated time point: pre-sensitization, week 0. Described treatment: therapeutic diphenylcyclopropenone sensitization with weekly scalp DPC. The source was whole blood, collected in connection with sensitization to the hapten diphenylcyclopropenone (DPC). The receptors derive from a man younger than 35 with alopecia areata. Some clones in this sample may be carry-over from other donors' samples.

The CDR3, as DNA: TGCAGTGCTGCGCGACAGGGGGCGAGGGAGACCCAGTACTTC. As protein: CSAARQGARETQYF. V is TRBV20-1 and J is TRBJ2-5, with 10 bases that match TRBD1. Germline V gene sequence: CDR1 DFQATT, CDR2 SNEGSKA (reference sequence). The CDR3 loop spans 14 amino acids. The junction had 8 bases not matched to a gene; V was cut back by 5 bases and J by 5 bases.

This clonotype was observed many times. The rearrangement links TRBV28 to TRBJ2-5; D not resolved. Germline V lookup: CDR1 MDHEN, CDR2 SYDVKM. The CDR3 runs to 14 residues. V was pared by 5 bases and J by 6 bases, with 16 bases between. The CDR3 DNA reads as TGTGCCAGCAGTCCCTACTCACTGGGGAAGACCCAGTACTTC. Amino acids: CASSPYSLGKTQYF. Full variable domain (missing parts from reference TRBV28 and TRBJ2-5): DVKVTQSSRYLVKRTGEKVFLECVQDMDHENMFWYRQDPGLGLRLIYFSYDVKMKEKGDIPEGYSVSREKKERFSLILESASTNQTSMYLCASSPYSLGKTQYFGPGTRLLVL.

This clonotype has ten or more counts. The chain combines TRBV5-1 with TRBJ1-1; TRBD1 aligns across 8 bases. This CDR3 contains 14 residues. Germline CDR1 reads SGHRS; CDR2 reads YFSETQ. V dropped 4 bases and J dropped 3; count of bases not matched to a gene: 5. The CDR3 region is CASSAMTGDTEAFF. CDR3 nucleotides: TGCGCCAGCAGCGCCATGACAGGGGACACTGAAGCTTTCTTT.

This clonotype was recorded a few times. The J gene is TRBJ1-1, the V gene TRBV5-1; a weak D match, TRBD1 (5 bases). Germline CDR1 SGHRS, CDR2 YFSETQ. This CDR3 has 11 amino acids. Deletions cut 5 bases from V and 10 bases from J, with 12 bases between. CDR3 DNA sequence: TGCGCCAGCAGGACGGGGGACGGAGCTTTCTTT. This codes for CASRTGDGAFF.

This clonotype showed up just a few times. The chain recombines TRBV28 with TRBJ2-2; 7 nucleotides agree with TRBD1. The germline V gene has CDR1 MDHEN and CDR2 SYDVKM. The CDR3 runs to 15 residues. With V trimmed by 7 bases and J by 2 bases, 7 bases remained unmatched. DNA for the CDR3: TGTGCCAGCAAAAAACAGGGGCCTAACACCGGGGAGCTGTTTTTT. The encoded protein is CASKKQGPNTGELFF.

The chain combines TRBV20-1 with TRBJ2-3; D is undetermined. Per germline, CDR1 DFQATT and CDR2 SNEGSKA (reference sequence). Trimming removed 0 bases from V and 6 bases from J, with 22 bases in between. The CDR3 loop spans 17 amino acids. CDR3 protein: CSARDQDRLRLWDTQYF. CDR3 nucleotides: TGCAGTGCTAGAGATCAAGATCGACTGCGGCTATGGGATACGCAGTATTTT.

The chain employs TRBV12-3 or TRBV12-4 and TRBJ2-3; no clear D gene. This CDR3 has 13 amino acids. Trimming took off 1 base at V and 2 bases at J, with 4 bases between the two ends. CDR3 sequence reads: CASSLVPTDTQYF. Written as DNA, the CDR3 is TGTGCCAGCAGTTTAGTACCCACAGATACGCAGTATTTT.

In its sample, this clonotype was seen a few times. V usage is TRBV6-2 or TRBV6-3 and J usage is TRBJ2-3; 8 nucleotides match TRBD1. Germline trimming cut 6 bases from V and 6 bases from J; bases unmatched to any gene: 8. CDR3 length: 14 amino acids. Germline assignment: CDR1 MNHEY and CDR2 SVGEGT. The CDR3 reads CASSPTGAGDTQYF. CDR3 bases: TGTGCCAGCAGCCCGACAGGGGCGGGGGATACGCAGTATTTT.

In its sample, this clonotype was seen a few times. The genes are TRBV7-9 and TRBJ1-4, with a weak D call TRBD1 (5 bases). Looked up from germline, CDR1 is SEHNR and CDR2 is FQNEAQ (reference sequence). Trimming stripped 5 bases from V and 5 bases from J, with 15 bases between. This CDR3 has 15 amino acids. In nucleotides, the CDR3 is TGTGCCAGCAGCCGAAGTTGGGACCCGAATGAAAAACTGTTTTTT. It translates to CASSRSWDPNEKLFF.

This chain connects TRBV6-6 to TRBJ2-7, with D tentatively TRBD1 (6 bases). The CDR3 is made up of 15 amino acids. The V gene's germline CDR1 is MNHNY and CDR2 SVGAGI (reference sequence). The ends were cut back, 5 bases at V and 5 bases at J, with 19 bases in the middle. The CDR3 here is CASSAASQGSHEQYF. DNA for the CDR3: TGTGCCAGCAGTGCGGCGTCACAGGGATCCCACGAGCAGTACTTC.

The J gene is TRBJ2-1, the V gene TRBV6-6; no definite D call. V was cut by 6 bases and J by 8 bases, with 14 bases left in between. Germline values: CDR1 MNHNY, CDR2 SVGAGI (reference sequence). CDR3 length: 13 amino acids. For the CDR3, the DNA is TGTGCCAGCAGGCAGGAGCTCGCGTATGAGCAGTTCTTC. Protein: CASRQELAYEQFF.

There are a few counts of this clonotype. This chain links TRBV7-9 with TRBJ1-2, with a weak D call TRBD1 (6 bases). The ends were cut back, 0 bases at V and 4 bases at J, with 15 bases in the middle. From germline, CDR1 is SEHNR and CDR2 FQNEAQ (reference sequence). The CDR3 has 16 amino acids. The chain's CDR3 is CASSLAPGHRSYGYTF. The CDR3 region has the DNA TGTGCCAGCAGCTTAGCTCCGGGACATCGGTCCTATGGCTACACCTTC.

The chain joins TRBV7-8 to TRBJ2-3, with D perhaps TRBD2 (5 bases). V dropped 11 bases and J dropped 5 bases, with 26 bases sitting between them. This CDR3 is built from 16 residues. Germline CDR1 and CDR2: SGHVS and FQNEAQ. In DNA, the CDR3 is TGTGCCGGTGGTAAACTAAGGACTGGCGCGGGAGATACGCAGTATTTT. This sequence encodes CAGGKLRTGAGDTQYF.

V gene TRBV5-1 combines with J gene TRBJ2-5, with 8 bases aligning to TRBD1. V lost 0 bases and J lost 2; bases outside the gene matches: 3. This CDR3 is 15 amino acids long. The germline gives CDR1 SGHRS, CDR2 YFSETQ. The CDR3 loop reads CASSLAGTGQETQYF. The CDR3 bases are TGCGCCAGCAGCTTGGCAGGGACAGGACAAGAGACCCAGTACTTC.

This clonotype has just a few counts. The gene calls are TRBV6-2 or TRBV6-3 and TRBJ2-1, with D unclear. CDR3 size: 11 residues. Germline lookup yields CDR1 MNHEY and CDR2 SVGEGT. V shed 6 bases and J shed 8 bases, with 8 bases lying between them. Here the CDR3 DNA reads TGTGCCAGCAGCCCCTCGGATGAGCAGTTCTTC. This encodes CASSPSDEQFF.

V gene TRBV24-1 combines with J gene TRBJ1-5; TRBD1 matches at 7 bases. Trimming took 7 bases from V and 3 from J; bases not matched to a gene: 5. The CDR3 contains 14 residues. Germline V gene data show CDR1 as KGHDR and CDR2 as SFDVKD. The CDR3 coding sequence is TGTGCCACCAGCAAGGGGGCGGTCAATCAGCCCCAGCATTTT. This sequence encodes CATSKGAVNQPQHF.

This clonotype was counted between two and nine times. This chain uses TRBV6-2 or TRBV6-3 with TRBJ2-7; D gene unclear. CDR1 is MNHEY, CDR2 SVGEGT, per germline. The V gene lost 0 bases and the J gene lost 4 bases, with 13 bases spanning the gap. The CDR3 is 15 residues long. The CDR3: CASSYSISRNYEQYF. Here the CDR3 DNA reads TGTGCCAGCAGTTACTCGATCTCGCGCAATTACGAGCAGTACTTC.

This clonotype was observed many times. V usage is TRBV5-6 and J usage is TRBJ1-1; D is perhaps TRBD1 (6 bases). The V and J ends lost 1 base and 5 bases respectively, with 12 bases between them. The CDR3 runs to 14 residues. CDR1 is SGHDT, CDR2 YYEEEE, per germline. The CDR3 DNA reads TGTGCCAGCAGCTTGATTACAGGGTGGACTGAAGCTTTCTTT. Its translation is CASSLITGWTEAFF.

Ten or more counts support this clonotype. The rearrangement uses TRBV6-5 and TRBJ1-2, with D tentatively TRBD1 (5 bases). The CDR3 extends over 15 amino acids. Trimming removed 6 bases from V and 8 bases from J, with 22 bases in between. CDR1 MNHEY and CDR2 SVGAGI come from the germline V gene. The CDR3 nucleotides read TGTGCCAGCAGCTTAGACCCCTCAGGGATTTACGGCTACACCTTC. Its protein product is CASSLDPSGIYGYTF.

This clonotype has ten or more counts. CDR3 sequence reads: CASRPESGKAFF. CDR3 nucleotides: TGTGCCAGCAGGCCAGAGTCGGGAAAAGCTTTCTTT. V gene TRBV3-1 combines with J gene TRBJ1-1; no clear D gene. Deletions cut 6 bases from V and 9 bases from J, with 14 bases between. CDR3 size: 12 residues. CDR1 and CDR2 from the germline V gene are LGHDT and YNNKEL (reference sequence).

This clonotype appeared a few times. The chain couples TRBV7-8 to TRBJ2-2, with 7 bases lining up with TRBD2. Per germline, CDR1 SGHVS and CDR2 FQNEAQ. CDR3 length: 15 amino acids. J was trimmed by 2 bases and V by 5 bases; bases with no gene match: 5. DNA for the CDR3: TGTGCCAGCAGCCCGCGGGGGAGAAACACCGGGGAGCTGTTTTTT. It encodes CASSPRGRNTGELFF.

The J gene is TRBJ1-1, the V gene TRBV11-2; the D gene is possibly TRBD1 (6 bases). CDR3 length: 16 residues. V lost 1 base to trimming and J lost 1 base, with 13 bases between them. Germline assignment: CDR1 SGHAT and CDR2 FQNNGV. The CDR3 sequence is CASSLAFGRGNTEAFF. The DNA of the CDR3 is TGTGCCAGCAGCTTAGCTTTCGGCAGGGGGAACACTGAAGCTTTCTTT.

Ten or more counts support this clonotype. The J gene is TRBJ2-1, the V gene TRBV20-1, with D perhaps TRBD1 or TRBD2 (5 bases each). V shed 0 bases and J shed 5 bases, with 14 bases lying between them. The germline gives CDR1 DFQATT, CDR2 SNEGSKA (reference sequence). The CDR3 is 15 residues long. In DNA, the CDR3 is TGCAGTGCTAGAGATGGTTCTAGGGGACACAATGAGCAGTTCTTC. It codes for CSARDGSRGHNEQFF.

This clonotype was observed a few times. The chain recombines TRBV11-2 with TRBJ2-4, with D unclear. The V gene lost 0 bases and the J gene lost 7 bases, with 10 bases spanning the gap. Germline-derived CDR1 and CDR2 are SGHAT and FQNNGV. The CDR3 sequence is 14 residues long. The CDR3 loop reads CASSLEGKRNIQYF. CDR3 bases: TGTGCCAGCAGCTTAGAAGGGAAAAGGAACATTCAGTACTTC.

This clonotype has just a few counts. J is TRBJ1-2 and V is TRBV11-2; D unclear. Germline CDR1 is SGHAT and CDR2 is FQNNGV. The CDR3 covers 14 residues. V was pared by 1 base and J by 5 bases, with 11 bases between. CDR3 in amino acids: CASSLGRDLYGYTF. The CDR3 DNA sequence: TGTGCCAGCAGCTTAGGAAGGGATTTATATGGCTACACCTTC.

In this sample, this clonotype turned up a few times. This chain links TRBV29-1 with TRBJ1-1; TRBD1 matches 9 bases. This CDR3 has 13 residues. Germline values: CDR1 SQVTM, CDR2 ANQGSEA. V gave up 5 bases and J gave up 0 bases; unmatched junction bases: 1. CDR3 loop: CSVRTGVNTEAFF. DNA of the CDR3: TGCAGCGTTAGGACAGGGGTGAACACTGAAGCTTTCTTT.